Here is one T cell receptor (beta chain) with its context. This receptor's antigen is unknown. No much larger clonotype is one base removed from it; base qualities were not supplied. Total RNA was extracted from unfractionated whole blood that had been collected in Tempus Blood RNA tubes. As TCR sequencing controls, about five healthy volunteers were used, with blood taken at day 0, 2 weeks and 6 weeks. The sample is drawn from a study of human T cells and chemical hapten exposure (dated by TCRdb to 2020 to 2022). Turning to the overall study: Libraries were pooled for sequencing, and per-sample TCR yields varied mainly because of small differences in library volumes within the pool. This study followed changes in the peripheral blood TCR repertoire in vivo during primary and secondary sensitization of alopecia patients to the hapten diphenylcyclopropenone (DPC). From each blood RNA sample, both TCR alpha and TCR beta chains were sequenced. Overall study results and their limits: DPC sensitization did not change how many TCRs were above 1 in 1000 frequency, and no evidence was found of alterations in global repertoire structure. After repeated subsampling, changes were observed in the strength of the expansion versus patch-test correlation and in the threshold at which the correlation became significant.

To prepare the library, 5' RACE was applied. The data were produced on an Illumina MiSeq. Library preparation attached unique molecular identifiers to individual cDNA molecules for quantitative, reproducible TCR counting. On the authors' methods: Samples had a median of roughly 91,000 TCRs, with a range from roughly 23,224 to 700,000. The Decombinator software suite was used to annotate the V, J and CDR3 of the TCR reads. Every sample was subsampled to the same number of TCRs (28,000) for the PS versus PT1 abundance plots. TCRs were defined as expanded if absent before sensitization and observed at least eight times at the 2-week time point. Through fastp at Q25 and MiXCR, TCRdb rebuilt clones from the public reads, retaining in-frame beta chains. Each record represents a unique CDR3 protein, reported with the most common genes and DNA among its rows. The V and J calls were not made by the authors but by TCRdb's processing. Recorded for this sample are 65,000 to 90,000 distinct CDR3 sequences; approximately 15% of them occurred a single time. The ten largest clones represent approximately 6.3% of the sample.

Trimming takes 1 base from V and 8 bases from J, and the germline ends sit 6 bases apart. The CDR3 goes from the cysteine to the phenylalanine over 12 residues. Of the read, only the CDR3 DNA is kept; its 36 bases are in frame from base 1. The germline V gene (reference sequence) specifies DFQATT as CDR1 and SNEGSKA as CDR2. The receptor was derived from a female donor in good health. The rearranged chain carries TRBV20-1 and TRBJ1-6, with an unclear D gene assignment. The CDR3 corresponds to CSARVGDSPLHF. The DNA reads TGCAGTGCTAGAGTCGGAGATTCACCCCTCCACTTT.